The 30 T cell receptor beta chains given below trace back to one sample, sequenced in a study of T cell responses to AZD1222 COVID-19 vaccine. Only in-frame clones appear in the TCRdb table, and some are missing; sequencing was by immunoSEQ multiplex PCR. This table has some 140,000 clones, over 90% appearing once. The sample in question was peripheral blood, obtained on day 0 of AZD1222 vaccination. The origin of the receptors is an adult in good health.

The CDR3 coding sequence is TGTGCCACCAGCGGTCAAAGAGAGGCAACTAATGAAAAACTGTTTTTT. This translates into CATSGQREATNEKLFF. The chain is built from TRBV15 and TRBJ1-4; D remains unclear. Per germline, CDR1 LNHNV and CDR2 YYDKDF (reference sequence). The CDR3 has 16 amino acids. The V and J ends lost 5 bases and 0 bases respectively, with 13 bases between them.

V is TRBV19 and J is TRBJ2-2; TRBD1 matches 9 bases. The J segment lost 6 bases and the V segment lost 6 bases, leaving 8 bases of the junction unmatched. The germline V gene encodes CDR1 LNHDA and CDR2 SQIVND (reference sequence). The CDR3 runs 15 residues. CDR3 DNA sequence: TGTGCCAGTAGGCCGCCGGGACAGGGACCCGGGGAGCTGTTTTTT. As protein: CASRPPGQGPGELFF.

The chain recombines TRBV4-2 with TRBJ1-1; D gene uncertain. Germline V lookup: CDR1 LGHNA, CDR2 YNFKEQ. With 1 base removed from V and 3 bases from J, the gap between germline ends came to 12 bases. This CDR3 is 15 amino acids long. CDR3 DNA sequence: TGTGCCAGCAGCCAAGTGGACCGGGTCTACACTGAAGCTTTCTTT. Translated: CASSQVDRVYTEAFF.

The gene calls are TRBV7-2 and TRBJ2-7; TRBD1 matches 8 bases. The CDR3 is made up of 14 amino acids. With 5 bases clipped from V and 7 bases from J, the junction kept 10 bases outside the gene matches. Germline V CDR1 and CDR2: SGHTA, FQGNSA. The CDR3 spells CASSPDRGIQEQYF. The CDR3 bases are TGTGCCAGCAGCCCCGACAGGGGAATACAAGAGCAGTACTTC.

The chain has TRBV7-2 and TRBJ1-2; 7 bases align to TRBD1. Trimming removed 5 bases from V and 3 bases from J; junction bases left unmatched: 3. The CDR3 runs to 13 residues. The germline V gene has CDR1 SGHTA and CDR2 FQGNSA. The CDR3 loop reads CASSPGGHYGYTF. The CDR3, as DNA: TGTGCCAGCAGCCCAGGGGGACACTATGGCTACACCTTC.

The chain joins TRBV5-1 to TRBJ2-1; D perhaps matches TRBD2 (5 bases). The CDR3 loop spans 15 amino acids. V was cut by 6 bases and J by 4 bases, with 17 bases left in between. Germline CDR1 reads SGHRS; CDR2 reads YFSETQ. Here the CDR3 DNA reads TGCGCCAGCACCGCGGAGGATACCGCGTACAATGAGCAGTTCTTC. Amino acids: CASTAEDTAYNEQFF. Full variable domain (rest looked up from reference TRBV5-1 and TRBJ2-1): KAGVTQTPRYLIKTRGQQVTLSCSPISGHRSVSWYQQTPGQGLQFLFEYFSETQRNKGNFPGRFSGRQFSNSRSEMNVSTLELGDSALYLCASTAEDTAYNEQFFGPGTRLTVL.

The J gene is TRBJ2-7, the V gene TRBV5-1; perhaps TRBD2 as D (6 bases). Trimming took off 5 bases at V and 6 bases at J, with 15 bases between the two ends. Looked up from germline, CDR1 is SGHRS and CDR2 is YFSETQ. The CDR3 runs 13 residues. In DNA form, the CDR3 reads TGCGCCAGCAGGGACGGACGGGGGAGCGAGCAGTACTTC. Protein product: CASRDGRGSEQYF.

V usage is TRBV7-9 and J usage is TRBJ2-7; 11 bases agree with TRBD1. CDR3 length: 16 amino acids. The J segment lost 7 bases and the V segment lost 4 bases, leaving 12 bases of the junction unmatched. Germline CDR1 SEHNR, CDR2 FQNEAQ (reference sequence). Here the CDR3 reads CASSSRTGGLGGEQYF. The CDR3 DNA sequence: TGTGCCAGCAGCTCTCGGACAGGGGGCCTCGGAGGGGAGCAGTACTTC.

With respect to this clone: Other DNA sequences from this sample encode an identical CDR3 as well. The rearrangement uses TRBV30 and TRBJ1-1; D possibly corresponds to TRBD1 (6 bases). Germline CDR1 is GTSNPN and CDR2 is SVGIG (reference sequence). This CDR3 is built from 13 residues. Trimming stripped 0 bases from V and 3 bases from J, with 8 bases between. The CDR3 sequence is CAWSVQGDTEAFF. CDR3 bases: TGTGCCTGGAGTGTACAGGGAGACACTGAAGCTTTCTTT.

The chain uses TRBV5-1 and TRBJ1-3; 7 bases align to TRBD1. The CDR3 runs 14 residues. V shed 3 bases and J 3 bases; nucleotides not matched to a gene: 3. Germline V gene sequence: CDR1 SGHRS, CDR2 YFSETQ. CDR3 region: CASSSGGYGNTIYF. CDR3 nucleotides: TGCGCCAGCAGCTCAGGGGGTTATGGAAACACCATATATTTT.

This chain connects TRBV5-6 to TRBJ1-2; possible D gene TRBD1, 5 bases. V gave up 4 bases and J gave up 3 bases, with 22 bases separating them. Germline CDR1 reads SGHDT; CDR2 reads YYEEEE. The CDR3 loop spans 17 amino acids. CDR3 residues: CASSPSLSGPVDYGYTF. The DNA for the CDR3 is TGTGCCAGCAGCCCCTCTCTTTCGGGACCTGTTGACTATGGCTACACCTTC.

The chain combines TRBV5-1 with TRBJ1-5; weak D call: TRBD1 (6 bases). Germline V CDR1 and CDR2: SGHRS, YFSETQ. V was cut by 0 bases and J by 5 bases, with 9 bases left in between. This CDR3 has 14 amino acids. CDR3 loop: CASSLGQADQPQHF. The CDR3, as DNA: TGCGCCAGCAGCTTGGGACAGGCGGATCAGCCCCAGCATTTT.

This chain links TRBV19 with TRBJ1-2; TRBD1 aligns across 10 bases. This CDR3 spans 14 amino acids. Looked up from germline, CDR1 is LNHDA and CDR2 is SQIVND (reference sequence). J was trimmed by 5 bases and V by 5 bases; bases with no gene match: 5. CDR3 in DNA: TGTGCCAGTAGTCGATTGGACAGGGGGTATGGCTACACCTTC. It translates to CASSRLDRGYGYTF.

CDR3: CAISDSFYGYTF. The CDR3 DNA reads as TGTGCCATCAGTGACAGCTTCTATGGCTACACCTTC. The V and J genes are TRBV10-3 and TRBJ1-2; no reliable D call. The germline V and J ends were trimmed by 3 bases and 4 bases, with 6 bases remaining between them. The CDR3 contains 12 residues. Per the germline V gene, CDR1 is ENHRY and CDR2 is SYGVKD.

J is TRBJ1-2 and V is TRBV29-1; 10 bases are a match to TRBD1. With 6 bases clipped from V and 6 bases from J, the junction kept 16 bases outside the gene matches. CDR1 is SQVTM, CDR2 ANQGSEA, per germline. The length of the CDR3 is 16 residues. The CDR3 sequence is CSVWDRGRPRRDGYTF. The CDR3 DNA reads TGCAGCGTCTGGGACAGGGGACGGCCGCGGCGCGATGGCTACACCTTC. The whole variable domain, remainder taken from reference TRBV29-1 and TRBJ1-2, is SAVISQKPSRDICQRGTSLTIQCQVDSQVTMMFWYRQQPGQSLTLIATANQGSEATYESGFVIDKFPISRPNLTFSTLTVSNMSPEDSSIYLCSVWDRGRPRRDGYTFGSGTRLTVV.

V is TRBV4-2 and J is TRBJ1-2; D unclear. The CDR3 spans 12 residues. With 4 bases removed from V and 6 bases from J, the gap between germline ends came to 9 bases. The germline V gene encodes CDR1 LGHNA and CDR2 YNFKEQ. The CDR3 sequence is CASSRIGDGYTF. In DNA form, the CDR3 reads TGTGCCAGCAGCCGTATCGGGGATGGCTACACCTTC.

The chain has TRBV11-2 and TRBJ2-2; D is ambiguous. The germline V gene has CDR1 SGHAT and CDR2 FQNNGV. The ends were cut back, 5 bases at V and 2 bases at J, with 15 bases in the middle. This CDR3 comprises 16 residues. In DNA, the CDR3 is TGTGCCAGCAGCCAAGGCCGGGCCTTTAACACCGGGGAGCTGTTTTTT. It translates to CASSQGRAFNTGELFF.

This clone was observed a single time. The chain recombines TRBV10-3 with TRBJ2-7; 13 nucleotides agree with TRBD2. In germline, CDR1 is ENHRY, CDR2 SYGVKD. J gave up 4 bases and V 4 bases, and 7 bases lay outside the gene matches. This CDR3 is built from 16 residues. The CDR3 nucleotides read TGTGCCATCAGTGGGACCTCGACTAGCGGGGGGTACGAGCAGTACTTC. It codes for CAISGTSTSGGYEQYF.

This clone has only one observation. V usage is TRBV2 and J usage is TRBJ1-2, with TRBD1 identical over 7 bases. The CDR3 spans 12 residues. V shed 5 bases and J 7 bases; nucleotides not matched to a gene: 4. Looked up from germline, CDR1 is SNHLY and CDR2 is FYNNEI. CDR3 sequence reads: CASSIRQGGYTF. CDR3 nucleotide sequence: TGTGCCAGCAGTATCCGACAGGGTGGCTACACCTTC. Full variable domain (remainder filled in from reference TRBV2 and TRBJ1-2): EPEVTQTPSHQVTQMGQEVILRCVPISNHLYFYWYRQILGQKVEFLVSFYNNEISEKSEIFDDQFSVERPDGSNFTLKIRSTKLEDSAMYFCASSIRQGGYTFGSGTRLTVV.

The rearrangement joins TRBV5-8 to TRBJ2-2; 8 bases match TRBD1. The CDR3 is 14 residues long. Germline loops: CDR1 SGHTS, CDR2 YDEGEE. The V gene end was trimmed by 4 bases and the J gene end by 4 bases; junction bases not matched to a gene: 3. The CDR3 region has the DNA TGTGCCAGCAGCCTGGACAGGGCCACCGGGGAGCTGTTTTTT. It is translated as CASSLDRATGELFF.

The chain joins TRBV18 to TRBJ2-7; the match to TRBD2 covers 11 bases. The CDR3 has 15 residues. CDR1 and CDR2 from the germline V gene are KGHSH and LQKENI. The V and J ends lost 5 bases and 4 bases, in that order; junction bases with no gene match: 7. The CDR3 bases are TGTGCCAGCTCAGACGTGACTAGCGGGGAATACGAGCAGTACTTC. This gives the protein CASSDVTSGEYEQYF.

The chain recombines TRBV12-3 or TRBV12-4 with TRBJ1-2; maybe TRBD1 (6 bases). The CDR3 length is 13 residues. V was pared by 1 base and J by 6 bases, with 9 bases between. CDR3 nucleotide sequence: TGTGCCAGCAGTTTAGGCCCAGGGGATGGCTACACCTTC. Its translation is CASSLGPGDGYTF.

The V gene is TRBV6-6, the J gene TRBJ1-3; no clear D gene. This CDR3 has 14 residues. Trimming took 6 bases from V and 0 from J, leaving 9 bases between them. Per germline, CDR1 MNHNY and CDR2 SVGAGI (reference sequence). The CDR3 nucleotides are TGTGCCAGCAGCCGATACACCTCTGGAAACACCATATATTTT. Translated, it gives CASSRYTSGNTIYF.

The sample holds a few counts of this clone. The chain has TRBV6-2 or TRBV6-3 and TRBJ1-1; a possible D gene is TRBD1 (6 bases). CDR3 length: 15 amino acids. Germline CDR1 and CDR2: MNHEY and SVGEGT. The V and J ends lost 2 bases and 2 bases respectively, with 12 bases between them. In DNA, the CDR3 is TGTGCCAGCAGTTACAGGGCAGGGGCCAACACTGAAGCTTTCTTT. It translates to CASSYRAGANTEAFF.

The genes are TRBV6-5 and TRBJ1-2; 7 nucleotides line up with TRBD1. The germline V gene encodes CDR1 MNHEY and CDR2 SVGAGI. V dropped 7 bases and J dropped 1; count of bases not matched to a gene: 3. This CDR3 comprises 13 residues. Written as DNA, the CDR3 is TGTGCCAGCACGGGACAGATTAACTATGGCTACACCTTC. Amino acid sequence: CASTGQINYGYTF.

The rearrangement links TRBV10-1 to TRBJ2-5; 13 bases line up with TRBD2. The V and J ends lost 9 bases and 3 bases, in that order; junction bases with no gene match: 7. The germline V gene has CDR1 WNHNN and CDR2 SYGVQD (reference sequence). The CDR3 is 15 residues long. This CDR3 reads CARCAGLAGEETQYF. Written as DNA, the CDR3 is TGCGCCAGATGTGCTGGACTAGCGGGGGAAGAGACCCAGTACTTC.

This clone is a singleton in its sample. V usage is TRBV19 and J usage is TRBJ2-1; weak D call: TRBD1 (6 bases). The CDR3 sequence is 16 residues long. The V gene's germline CDR1 is LNHDA and CDR2 SQIVND (reference sequence). V was clipped by 7 bases and J by 1 base, with 17 bases between them. The CDR3 nucleotides are TGTGCCAGTATCGGAGGCGGCAGGGGTTCCTACAATGAGCAGTTCTTC. Protein product: CASIGGGRGSYNEQFF.

This clone has just one count. The chain joins TRBV29-1 to TRBJ1-2; D possibly corresponds to TRBD1 (6 bases). This CDR3 region has 12 residues. Trimming took 7 bases from V and 2 from J, leaving 11 bases between them. The germline CDR1 and CDR2 sequences are SQVTM and ANQGSEA. CDR3 DNA: TGCAGCGATCGGGGACAAAACTATGGCTACACCTTC. Translation: CSDRGQNYGYTF.

CDR3 in DNA: TGTGCCAGTAGTCGGGACAGGGGGCCTTACAATGAGCAGTTCTTC. Translated: CASSRDRGPYNEQFF. This sequence joins TRBV19 and TRBJ2-1; 12 bases agree with TRBD1. CDR1 is LNHDA, CDR2 SQIVND, per germline (reference sequence). J gave up 4 bases and V 5 bases, and 3 bases lay outside the gene matches. The CDR3 contains 15 residues.

The J gene is TRBJ2-1, the V gene TRBV5-6; 10 positions agree with TRBD2. V dropped 6 bases and J dropped 5; count of bases not matched to a gene: 11. Germline values: CDR1 SGHDT, CDR2 YYEEEE. The CDR3 is 16 residues long. The CDR3 sequence is CASTPVAGGHDNEQFF. Here the CDR3 DNA reads TGTGCCAGCACCCCTGTAGCGGGGGGCCACGACAATGAGCAGTTCTTC. Looking up the rest from reference TRBV5-6 and TRBJ2-1 gives the full variable domain: DAGVTQSPTHLIKTRGQQVTLRCSPKSGHDTVSWYQQALGQGPQFIFQYYEEEERQRGNFPDRFSGHQFPNYSSELNVNALLLGDSALYLCASTPVAGGHDNEQFFGPGTRLTVL.